This TCR beta chain was retrieved from a study of blood T cell repertoires in COVID-19. Deletions cut 4 bases from V and 2 bases from J, with 16 bases between. The CDR3 sequence is 15 residues long. Per the germline V gene, CDR1 is SGHRS and CDR2 is YFSETQ. The method was immunoSEQ multiplex PCR; TCRdb's version includes in-frame clones alone and lacks a portion of them. The table shows 310,000 or so clones, with more than 80% occurring only once. The specimen was PBMCs or T cells enriched from blood (not recorded which). The J gene is TRBJ2-7, the V gene TRBV5-1, with D possibly being TRBD2 (6 bases). This clonotype was sampled from a woman under 40 who had recovered from COVID-19. The CDR3 loop is CASSPAGLTTYEQYF. The CDR3 region has the DNA TGCGCCAGCAGCCCCGCCGGACTAACTACCTACGAGCAGTACTTC.